One sample yielded the 30 T cell receptor beta chains listed below, sequenced in a study of T cell responses to AZD1222 COVID-19 vaccine. The table came from immunoSEQ multiplex PCR; TCRdb's copy has only in-frame clones and leaves some out. The sample has about 81,000 clones, around 90% seen once. The sample here was peripheral blood, taken 28 days after the second AZD1222 dose. Every receptor here comes from an adult who received the AZD1222 COVID-19 vaccine.

The V call is TRBV15, the J call TRBJ1-4; 10 bases are shared with TRBD1. With 4 bases clipped from V and 0 bases from J, the junction kept 8 bases outside the gene matches. Germline CDR1 and CDR2: LNHNV and YYDKDF (reference sequence). This CDR3 spans 18 amino acids. CDR3 region: CATSKSRDRGATNEKLFF. Here the CDR3 DNA reads TGTGCCACCAGCAAGTCCCGGGACAGGGGTGCAACTAATGAAAAACTGTTTTTT. Variable domain in full (rest from reference TRBV15 and TRBJ1-4): DAMVIQNPRYQVTQFGKPVTLSCSQTLNHNVMYWYQQKSSQAPKLLFHYYDKDFNNEADTPDNFQSRRPNTSFCFLDIRSPGLGDTAMYLCATSKSRDRGATNEKLFFGSGTQLSVL.

The CDR3 sequence: CASSLEGSNYGYTF. The CDR3 nucleotides are TGTGCCAGCAGCTTAGAGGGGTCTAACTATGGCTACACCTTC. The gene calls are TRBV11-2 and TRBJ1-2; D unclear. This CDR3 region has 14 residues. Per germline, CDR1 SGHAT and CDR2 FQNNGV. V shed 0 bases and J shed 0 bases, with 5 bases lying between them.

The chain has TRBV30 and TRBJ2-2, with D perhaps matching TRBD1 (6 bases). The CDR3 extends over 13 amino acids. Germline V gene sequence: CDR1 GTSNPN, CDR2 SVGIG (reference sequence). With 7 bases removed from V and 2 bases from J, the gap between germline ends came to 11 bases. CDR3 coding DNA: TGTGCCTTCGGACAGATCAACACCGGGGAGCTGTTTTTT. Residues: CAFGQINTGELFF.

The rearrangement links TRBV6-4 to TRBJ1-6; the D gene is possibly TRBD1 (5 bases). The V and J ends lost 2 bases and 7 bases respectively, with 15 bases between them. CDR3 size: 16 residues. CDR1 and CDR2 (germline): MRHNA, SNTAGT. In DNA, the CDR3 is TGTGCCAGCAGTGACGTGGGACCGGGGAGGAATTCACCCCTCCACTTT. It is translated as CASSDVGPGRNSPLHF.

This clone was seen once. The V call is TRBV20-1, the J call TRBJ2-2; D is undetermined. The CDR3 covers 12 residues. Trimming took 3 bases from V and 2 from J, leaving 4 bases between them. CDR1 is DFQATT, CDR2 SNEGSKA, per germline (reference sequence). The CDR3 DNA follows: TGCAGTGCTAGTGTTAACACCGGGGAGCTGTTTTTT. The encoded protein is CSASVNTGELFF.

The chain uses TRBV7-2 and TRBJ1-4, with unresolved D. The V gene's germline CDR1 is SGHTA and CDR2 FQGNSA. V gave up 0 bases and J gave up 8 bases, with 13 bases separating them. This CDR3 has 15 residues. The CDR3 sequence is CASSLAPGTREKLFF. DNA of the CDR3: TGTGCCAGCAGCTTAGCGCCAGGCACGCGAGAAAAACTGTTTTTT.

The chain joins TRBV12-3 or TRBV12-4 to TRBJ2-3, with a weak D call TRBD2 (6 bases). The length of the CDR3 is 13 residues. The V gene lost 5 bases and the J gene lost 2 bases, with 8 bases spanning the gap. The CDR3 region is CASSRDSTDTQYF. The CDR3 DNA follows: TGTGCCAGCAGTCGGGACTCCACAGATACGCAGTATTTT.

The CDR3 here is CASSQSGTSGYEQYF. For the CDR3, the DNA is TGTGCCAGCAGCCAATCGGGAACTAGCGGCTACGAGCAGTACTTC. The chain recombines TRBV16 with TRBJ2-7, with TRBD2 matching over 8 bases. The CDR3 runs to 15 residues. Germline CDR1 KGHSY, CDR2 FQNENV. V gave up 0 bases and J gave up 3 bases; unmatched junction bases: 4.

The chain is built from TRBV12-3 or TRBV12-4 and TRBJ2-1, with TRBD2 identical over 9 bases. This CDR3 comprises 13 residues. The V and J ends lost 6 bases and 7 bases, in that order; junction bases with no gene match: 4. The CDR3 DNA sequence: TGTGCCAGCAGGGAGCGGGAGGCTAATGAGCAGTTCTTC. Its protein product is CASREREANEQFF.

This chain connects TRBV5-4 to TRBJ1-2; TRBD1 might be the D (6 bases). The CDR3 runs 17 residues. Trimming pared 4 bases from V and 2 bases from J, leaving 21 bases between. Germline lookup yields CDR1 SGHNT and CDR2 YYREEE (reference sequence). In DNA form, the CDR3 reads TGTGCCAGCAGCCCATCCGCTGGAGGGACAAGGAACTATGGCTACACCTTC. Translated, it gives CASSPSAGGTRNYGYTF.

J is TRBJ2-1 and V is TRBV27, with D perhaps TRBD1 (6 bases). Trimming left V 7 bases short and J 5 bases short, with 21 bases between. Germline CDR1 is MNHEY and CDR2 is SMNVEV (reference sequence). The CDR3 length is 16 residues. The CDR3 sequence is CASTPGESRRDNEQFF. The CDR3 DNA reads as TGTGCCAGCACCCCAGGGGAGTCACGGCGGGACAATGAGCAGTTCTTC.

The chain is built from TRBV7-3 and TRBJ2-1; 10 nucleotides line up with TRBD2. The V segment lost 5 bases and the J segment 0 bases; nucleotides outside the gene matches: 1. The V gene's germline CDR1 is SGHTA and CDR2 FQGTGA. This CDR3 spans 15 amino acids. The CDR3 coding sequence is TGTGCCAGCAGCCCTAGCGGGAGCTCCTACAATGAGCAGTTCTTC. Translated: CASSPSGSSYNEQFF.

The rearrangement links TRBV7-3 to TRBJ2-1; 8 nucleotides match TRBD2. The germline V gene has CDR1 SGHTA and CDR2 FQGTGA. The CDR3 length is 15 residues. Trimming cost V 5 bases and J 4 bases; bases outside gene matches: 7. CDR3: CASSQTSAGYNEQFF. CDR3 DNA sequence: TGTGCCAGCAGCCAGACTAGCGCTGGATACAATGAGCAGTTCTTC. The full variable domain, in which reference TRBV7-3 and TRBJ2-1 provide the parts outside the CDR3, is GAGVSQTPSNKVTEKGKYVELRCDPISGHTALYWYRQSLGQGPEFLIYFQGTGAADDSGLPNDRFFAVRPEGSVSTLKIQRTERGDSAVYLCASSQTSAGYNEQFFGPGTRLTVL.

The chain employs TRBV28 and TRBJ2-6; D is ambiguous. The germline V and J ends were trimmed by 6 bases and 2 bases, with 11 bases remaining between them. The CDR3 covers 15 residues. Germline lookup yields CDR1 MDHEN and CDR2 SYDVKM. The CDR3, as DNA: TGTGCCAGCAGCGCAACTGGCGCTGGGGCCAACGTCCTGACTTTC. This gives the protein CASSATGAGANVLTF.

The chain joins TRBV28 to TRBJ2-5; D is perhaps TRBD1 or TRBD2 (5 bases each). Trimming removed 5 bases at V and 7 bases at J, with 17 bases between. In germline, CDR1 is MDHEN, CDR2 SYDVKM. The CDR3 consists of 14 residues. CDR3 protein: CASSTSGPKGTQYF. The DNA for the CDR3 is TGTGCCAGCAGTACCTCGGGACCTAAAGGGACCCAGTACTTC. Full variable domain (outside the CDR3, taken from reference TRBV28 and TRBJ2-5): DVKVTQSSRYLVKRTGEKVFLECVQDMDHENMFWYRQDPGLGLRLIYFSYDVKMKEKGDIPEGYSVSREKKERFSLILESASTNQTSMYLCASSTSGPKGTQYFGPGTRLLVL.

The chain recombines TRBV6-5 with TRBJ2-2, with TRBD2 as a possible D gene (6 bases). Germline loops: CDR1 MNHEY, CDR2 SVGAGI. V was clipped by 8 bases and J by 6 bases, with 16 bases between them. The CDR3 sequence is 14 residues long. Here the CDR3 DNA reads TGTGCCAGCGTATTACAGGAGGGGTCCGGGGAGCTGTTTTTT. Its protein is CASVLQEGSGELFF.

This chain joins TRBV7-9 and TRBJ2-6; TRBD1 matches 8 bases. The germline gives CDR1 SEHNR, CDR2 FQNEAQ (reference sequence). Germline trimming cut 8 bases from V and 1 base from J; bases unmatched to any gene: 4. CDR3 size: 15 residues. The CDR3: CASRDRLSGANVLTF. In nucleotides, the CDR3 is TGTGCCAGCCGGGACAGGTTGTCTGGGGCCAACGTCCTGACTTTC. Full variable domain (remainder filled in from reference TRBV7-9 and TRBJ2-6): DTGVSQNPRHKITKRGQNVTFRCDPISEHNRLYWYRQTLGQGPEFLTYFQNEAQLEKSRLLSDRFSAERPKGSFSTLEIQRTEQGDSAMYLCASRDRLSGANVLTFGAGSRLTVL.

The chain employs TRBV19 and TRBJ1-1; D is undetermined. CDR1 is LNHDA and CDR2 is SQIVND in the germline V gene (reference sequence). The CDR3 runs to 14 residues. Trimming took 3 bases from V and 1 from J, leaving 9 bases between them. CDR3 coding DNA: TGTGCCAGTAGTATGGGAAGAACGAACACTGAAGCTTTCTTT. This sequence encodes CASSMGRTNTEAFF.

The chain links TRBV7-3 to TRBJ2-1; D perhaps matches TRBD2 (6 bases). V was trimmed by 5 bases and J by 7 bases, leaving 12 bases between them. Germline CDR1 reads SGHTA; CDR2 reads FQGTGA. The CDR3 runs to 13 residues. DNA of the CDR3: TGTGCCAGCAGCCCTGGGACTTGGAATGAGCAGTTCTTC. This codes for CASSPGTWNEQFF.

V is TRBV4-2 and J is TRBJ1-3; a possible D gene is TRBD1 (5 bases). The CDR3 spans 16 residues. Germline CDR1 is LGHNA and CDR2 is YNFKEQ. V was pared by 4 bases and J by 0 bases, with 13 bases between. CDR3 sequence: CASSREGVLSGNTIYF. CDR3 nucleotide sequence: TGTGCCAGCAGCCGCGAAGGGGTCCTCTCTGGAAACACCATATATTTT.

J is TRBJ2-7 and V is TRBV7-9; a weak D match, TRBD2 (5 bases). Germline V CDR1 and CDR2: SEHNR, FQNEAQ (reference sequence). Trimming cost V 1 base and J 6 bases, with 16 bases left between them. CDR3 size: 15 residues. CDR3 nucleotide sequence: TGTGCCAGCAGCTTAGGGGTAGGAGAGGGCCTCGAGCAGTACTTC. The encoded protein is CASSLGVGEGLEQYF.

The V and J genes are TRBV25-1 and TRBJ1-2, with D possibly matching TRBD1 (5 bases). Trimming left V 3 bases short and J 3 bases short, with 20 bases between. Germline values: CDR1 MGHDK, CDR2 SYGVNS. The CDR3 is 17 amino acids. In DNA, the CDR3 is TGTGCCAGCAGTGAGGTAAAAGGCGGGACCGATGACTATGGCTACACCTTC. It translates to CASSEVKGGTDDYGYTF.

This clone has just one count. At one boundary the junction diverges from the germline segment, which might be a read error. The CDR3 sequence is CASSLTVAGGPEQFF. In DNA, the CDR3 is TGTGCCAGCAGCCTAACTGTAGCGGGAGGTCCCGAGCAGTTCTTC. The chain carries TRBV7-3 and TRBJ2-1; 10 bases are a match to TRBD2. Looked up from germline, CDR1 is SGHTA and CDR2 is FQGTGA. CDR3 size: 15 residues.

CDR3 region: CASAGSLNIQYF. The DNA for the CDR3 is TGCGCCAGCGCGGGCTCCTTAAACATTCAGTACTTC. J is TRBJ2-4 and V is TRBV5-1; D possibly corresponds to TRBD2 (5 bases). The CDR3 is 12 amino acids. V was pared by 7 bases and J by 6 bases, with 11 bases between. Germline loops: CDR1 SGHRS, CDR2 YFSETQ.

This clone came up a few times. The V and J genes are TRBV6-2 or TRBV6-3 and TRBJ1-5; TRBD1 matches 7 bases. Germline values: CDR1 MNHEY, CDR2 SVGEGT. CDR3 size: 15 residues. V trimming: 6 bases; J trimming: 4 bases; junction bases outside the gene matches: 9. The CDR3 spells CASSPWDRANQPQHF. CDR3 in DNA: TGTGCCAGCAGCCCATGGGACAGAGCTAATCAGCCCCAGCATTTT.

The rearrangement uses TRBV9 and TRBJ2-3; a weak D match, TRBD1 (5 bases). The CDR3 is 17 amino acids. CDR1 is SGDLS, CDR2 YYNGEE, per germline. Trimming cost V 0 bases and J 0 bases, with 14 bases left between them. The CDR3, as DNA: TGTGCCAGCAGCGTAGGAAGGGGAAAAGAGAGCACAGATACGCAGTATTTT. It translates to CASSVGRGKESTDTQYF.

The chain has TRBV11-2 and TRBJ2-1; 8 bases match TRBD2. CDR3 length equals 15 residues. Losses at the gene ends were 0 bases for V and 4 bases for J; bases not matched to a gene: 2. In germline, CDR1 is SGHAT, CDR2 FQNNGV. The CDR3 reads CASSLDGGEYNEQFF. CDR3 DNA: TGTGCCAGCAGCTTAGACGGGGGGGAATACAATGAGCAGTTCTTC.

The chain recombines TRBV3-1 (or the pseudogene TRBV3-2) with TRBJ2-5; D is uncertain. V dropped 0 bases and J dropped 3 bases, with 14 bases sitting between them. CDR3 size: 16 residues. Germline CDR1 and CDR2: LGHDT and YNNKEL (reference sequence). The CDR3 nucleotides read TGTGCCAGCAGCCAAGAGATAGGGTACGCCGAAGAGACCCAGTACTTC. Its protein is CASSQEIGYAEETQYF.

J is TRBJ2-7 and V is TRBV11-3; 9 nucleotides match TRBD2. The length of the CDR3 is 15 residues. J lost 4 bases, V lost 2 bases, and 6 bases had no gene match. The germline gives CDR1 SGHNT, CDR2 YENEEA. The CDR3 nucleotides are TGTGCCAGCAGCTTAAGTAGCGGGAGACCATACGAGCAGTACTTC. Translation gives CASSLSSGRPYEQYF.

The chain combines TRBV3-1 (or the pseudogene TRBV3-2) with TRBJ2-5; 7 nucleotides match TRBD2. CDR1 is LGHDT and CDR2 is YNNKEL in the germline V gene (reference sequence). After removal of 4 bases from V and 5 bases from J, the junction contained 10 bases not matched to a gene. CDR3 length equals 15 residues. The CDR3 DNA is TGTGCCAGCAGCCGTTGGACGGGAGGAGGGGAGACCCAGTACTTC. This codes for CASSRWTGGGETQYF.